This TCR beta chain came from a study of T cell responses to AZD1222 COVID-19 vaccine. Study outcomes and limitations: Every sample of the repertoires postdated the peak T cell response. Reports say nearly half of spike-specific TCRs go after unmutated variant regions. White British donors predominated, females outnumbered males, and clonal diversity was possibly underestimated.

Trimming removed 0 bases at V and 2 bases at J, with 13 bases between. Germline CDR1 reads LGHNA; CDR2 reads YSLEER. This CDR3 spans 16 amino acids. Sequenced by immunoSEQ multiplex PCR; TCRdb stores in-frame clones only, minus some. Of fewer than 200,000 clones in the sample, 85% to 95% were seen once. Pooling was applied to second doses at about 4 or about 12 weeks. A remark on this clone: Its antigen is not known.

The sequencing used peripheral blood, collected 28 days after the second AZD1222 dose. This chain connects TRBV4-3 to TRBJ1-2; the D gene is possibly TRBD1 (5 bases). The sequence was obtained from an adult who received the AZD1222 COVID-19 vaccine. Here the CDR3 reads CASSQEVDSSNYGYTF. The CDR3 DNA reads TGCGCCAGCAGCCAAGAGGTCGACAGTTCGAACTATGGCTACACCTTC.